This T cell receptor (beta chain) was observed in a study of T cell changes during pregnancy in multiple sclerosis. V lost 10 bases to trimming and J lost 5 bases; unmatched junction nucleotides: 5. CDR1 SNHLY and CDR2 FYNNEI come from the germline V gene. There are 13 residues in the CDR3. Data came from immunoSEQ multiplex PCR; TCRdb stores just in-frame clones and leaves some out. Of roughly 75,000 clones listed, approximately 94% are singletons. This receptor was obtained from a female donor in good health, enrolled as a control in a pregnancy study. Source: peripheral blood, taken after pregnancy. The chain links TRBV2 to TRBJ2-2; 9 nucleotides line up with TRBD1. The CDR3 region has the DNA TGTGCCACCGGGACAGGGTTTACCGGGGAGCTGTTTTTT. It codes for CATGTGFTGELFF. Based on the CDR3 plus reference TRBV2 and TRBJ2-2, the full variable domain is EPEVTQTPSHQVTQMGQEVILRCVPISNHLYFYWYRQILGQKVEFLVSFYNNEISEKSEIFDDQFSVERPDGSNFTLKIRSTKLEDSAMYFCATGTGFTGELFFGEGSRLTVL.